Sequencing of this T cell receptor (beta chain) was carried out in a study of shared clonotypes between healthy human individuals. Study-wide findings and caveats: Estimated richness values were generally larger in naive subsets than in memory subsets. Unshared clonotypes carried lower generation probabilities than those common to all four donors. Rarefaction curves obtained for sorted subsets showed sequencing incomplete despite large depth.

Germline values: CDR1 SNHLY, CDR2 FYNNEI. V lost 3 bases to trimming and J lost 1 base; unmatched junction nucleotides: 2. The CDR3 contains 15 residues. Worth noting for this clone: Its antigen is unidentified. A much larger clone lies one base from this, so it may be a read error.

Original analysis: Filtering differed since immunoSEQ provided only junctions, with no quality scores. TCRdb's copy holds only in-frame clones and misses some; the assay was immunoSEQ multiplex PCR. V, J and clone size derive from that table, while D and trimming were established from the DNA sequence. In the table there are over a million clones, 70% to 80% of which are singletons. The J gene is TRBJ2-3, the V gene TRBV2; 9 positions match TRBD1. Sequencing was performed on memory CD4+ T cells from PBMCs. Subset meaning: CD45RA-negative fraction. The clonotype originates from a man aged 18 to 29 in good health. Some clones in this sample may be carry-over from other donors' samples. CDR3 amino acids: CASSDWDRGTDTQYF. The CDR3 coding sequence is TGTGCCAGCAGTGATTGGGACAGGGGCACAGATACGCAGTATTTT.